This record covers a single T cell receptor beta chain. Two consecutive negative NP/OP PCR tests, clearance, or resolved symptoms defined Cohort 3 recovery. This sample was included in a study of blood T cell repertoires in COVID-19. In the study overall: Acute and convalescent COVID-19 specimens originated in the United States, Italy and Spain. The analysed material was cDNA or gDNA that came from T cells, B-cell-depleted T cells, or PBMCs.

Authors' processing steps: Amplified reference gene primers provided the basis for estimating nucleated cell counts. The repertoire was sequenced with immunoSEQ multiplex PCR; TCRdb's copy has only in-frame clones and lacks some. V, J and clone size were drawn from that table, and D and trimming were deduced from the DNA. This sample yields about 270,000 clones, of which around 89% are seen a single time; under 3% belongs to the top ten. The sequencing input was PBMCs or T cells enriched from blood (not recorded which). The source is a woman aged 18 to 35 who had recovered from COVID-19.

The CDR3 loop reads CASSSGQVNTEAFF. In nucleotides, the CDR3 is TGTGCCAGCAGCTCCGGACAGGTGAACACTGAAGCTTTCTTT. The genes are TRBV11-1 and TRBJ1-1; 7 bases line up with TRBD1. This CDR3 is 14 amino acids long. Trimming removed 4 bases from V and 0 bases from J; junction bases left unmatched: 2. Germline V CDR1 and CDR2: SGHAT, FQDESV (reference sequence).